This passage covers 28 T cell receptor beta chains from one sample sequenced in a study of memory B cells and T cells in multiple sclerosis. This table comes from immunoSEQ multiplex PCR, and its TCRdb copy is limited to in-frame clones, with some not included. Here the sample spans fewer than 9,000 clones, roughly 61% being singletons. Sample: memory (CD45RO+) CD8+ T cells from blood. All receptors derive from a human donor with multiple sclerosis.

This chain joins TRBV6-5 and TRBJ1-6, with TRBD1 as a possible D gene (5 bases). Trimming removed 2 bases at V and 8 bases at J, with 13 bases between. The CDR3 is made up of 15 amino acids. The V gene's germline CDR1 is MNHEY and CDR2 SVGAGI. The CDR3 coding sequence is TGTGCCAGCAGTTACGGGGTGGGGGGGGATTCACCCCTCCACTTT. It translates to CASSYGVGGDSPLHF.

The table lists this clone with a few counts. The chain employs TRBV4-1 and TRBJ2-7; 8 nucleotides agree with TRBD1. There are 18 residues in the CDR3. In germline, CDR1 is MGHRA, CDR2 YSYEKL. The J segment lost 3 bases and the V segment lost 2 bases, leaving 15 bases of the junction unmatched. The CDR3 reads CASSQSPVGQEIFYEQYF. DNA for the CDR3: TGCGCCAGCAGCCAATCCCCTGTGGGACAGGAGATTTTCTACGAGCAGTACTTC.

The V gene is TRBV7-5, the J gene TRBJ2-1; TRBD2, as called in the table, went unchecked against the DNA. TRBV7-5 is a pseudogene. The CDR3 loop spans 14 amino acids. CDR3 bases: TGTGCCAGAAGCCTATGTGGCCCGGAGAAGGAGCAGTTCTTC. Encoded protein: CARSLCGPEKEQFF.

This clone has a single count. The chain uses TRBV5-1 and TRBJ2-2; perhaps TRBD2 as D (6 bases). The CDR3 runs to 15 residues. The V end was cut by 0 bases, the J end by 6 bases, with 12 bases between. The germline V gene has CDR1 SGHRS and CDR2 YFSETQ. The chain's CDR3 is CASSLVEGNPGELFF. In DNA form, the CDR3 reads TGCGCCAGCAGCTTGGTGGAGGGTAATCCCGGGGAGCTGTTTTTT.

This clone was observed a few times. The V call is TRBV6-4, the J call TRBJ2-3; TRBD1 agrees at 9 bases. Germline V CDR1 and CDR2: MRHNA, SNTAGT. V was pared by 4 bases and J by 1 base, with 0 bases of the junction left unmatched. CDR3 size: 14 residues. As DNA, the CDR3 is TGTGCCAGCAGTGGGACAGGGGGCACAGATACGCAGTATTTT. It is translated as CASSGTGGTDTQYF.

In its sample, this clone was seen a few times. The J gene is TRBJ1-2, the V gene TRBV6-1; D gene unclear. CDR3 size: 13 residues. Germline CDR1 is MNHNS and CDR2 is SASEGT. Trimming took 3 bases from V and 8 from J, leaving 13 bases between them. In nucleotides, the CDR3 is TGTGCCAGCAGTGACTCGACCTACGGGGGCTACACCTTC. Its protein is CASSDSTYGGYTF.

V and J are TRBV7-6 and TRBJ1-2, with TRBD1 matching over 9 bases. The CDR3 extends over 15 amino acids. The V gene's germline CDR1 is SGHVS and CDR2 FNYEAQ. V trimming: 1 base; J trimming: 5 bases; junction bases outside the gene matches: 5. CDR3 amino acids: CASSLGQGEGYGYTF. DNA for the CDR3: TGTGCCAGCAGCTTAGGACAGGGGGAGGGATATGGCTACACCTTC.

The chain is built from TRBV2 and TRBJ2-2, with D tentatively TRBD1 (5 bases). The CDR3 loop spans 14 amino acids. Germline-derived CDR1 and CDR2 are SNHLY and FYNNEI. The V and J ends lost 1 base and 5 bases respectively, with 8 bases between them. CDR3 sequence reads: CASSEGGRTGELFF. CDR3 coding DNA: TGTGCCAGCAGTGAAGGGGGCAGGACCGGGGAGCTGTTTTTT.

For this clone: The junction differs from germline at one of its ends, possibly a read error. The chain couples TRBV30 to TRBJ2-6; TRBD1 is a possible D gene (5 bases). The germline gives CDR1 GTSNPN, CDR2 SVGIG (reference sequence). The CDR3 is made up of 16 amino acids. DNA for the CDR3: TGTGCCTGGAGTGTACCGGCAGGGCATGGGGACAACGTCCTGACTTTC. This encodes CAWSVPAGHGDNVLTF.

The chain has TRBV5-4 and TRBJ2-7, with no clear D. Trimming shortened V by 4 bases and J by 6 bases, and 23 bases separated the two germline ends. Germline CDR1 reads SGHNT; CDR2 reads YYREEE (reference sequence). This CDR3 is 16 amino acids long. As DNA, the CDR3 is TGTGCCAGCAGCCTCGCGGATGGGTCCTCTCTCTTCGAGCAGTACTTC. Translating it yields CASSLADGSSLFEQYF.

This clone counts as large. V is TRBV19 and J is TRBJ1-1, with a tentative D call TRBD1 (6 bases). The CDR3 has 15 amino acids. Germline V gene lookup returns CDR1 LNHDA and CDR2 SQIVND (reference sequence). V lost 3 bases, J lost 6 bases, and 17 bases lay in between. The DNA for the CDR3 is TGTGCCAGTAGTATTGCTCCGCAGGGGATTTCTGAAGCTTTCTTT. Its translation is CASSIAPQGISEAFF. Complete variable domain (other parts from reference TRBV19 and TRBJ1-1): DGGITQSPKYLFRKEGQNVTLSCEQNLNHDAMYWYRQDPGQGLRLIYYSQIVNDFQKGDIAEGYSVSREKKESFPLTVTSAQKNPTAFYLCASSIAPQGISEAFFGQGTRLTVV.

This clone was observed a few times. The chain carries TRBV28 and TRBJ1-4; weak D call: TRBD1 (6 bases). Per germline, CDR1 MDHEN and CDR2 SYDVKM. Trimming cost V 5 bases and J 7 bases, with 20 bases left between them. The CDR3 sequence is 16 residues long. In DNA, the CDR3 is TGTGCCAGCAGTCCCCTTGGGGGGGGCTATAGTGAAAAACTGTTTTTT. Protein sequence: CASSPLGGGYSEKLFF.

CDR3 sequence: CASNTAGDTQYF. The CDR3 DNA follows: TGTGCCAGCAATACGGCGGGAGATACGCAGTATTTT. The chain recombines TRBV2 with TRBJ2-3, with a weak D call TRBD2 (5 bases). CDR1 and CDR2 (germline): SNHLY, FYNNEI. Trimming left V 7 bases short and J 5 bases short, with 10 bases between. This CDR3 region has 12 residues.

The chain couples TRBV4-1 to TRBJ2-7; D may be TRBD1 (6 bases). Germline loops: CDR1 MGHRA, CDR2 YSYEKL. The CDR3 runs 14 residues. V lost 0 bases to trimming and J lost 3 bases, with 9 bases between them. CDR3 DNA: TGCGCCAGCAGCCAAGACCCAGGGGTCTACGAGCAGTACTTC. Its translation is CASSQDPGVYEQYF.

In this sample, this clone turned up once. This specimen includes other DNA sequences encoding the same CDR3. CDR3 sequence reads: CASSFVAGTDTQYF. In DNA form, the CDR3 reads TGTGCCAGCAGCTTTGTCGCGGGCACAGATACGCAGTATTTT. V gene TRBV28 combines with J gene TRBJ2-3; D unresolved. The CDR3 spans 14 residues. Germline values: CDR1 MDHEN, CDR2 SYDVKM. V lost 6 bases and J 1 base, leaving 11 bases between the germline ends.

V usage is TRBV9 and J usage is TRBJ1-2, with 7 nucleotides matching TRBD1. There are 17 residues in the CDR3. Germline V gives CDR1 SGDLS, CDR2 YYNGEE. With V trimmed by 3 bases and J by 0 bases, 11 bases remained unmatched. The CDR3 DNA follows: TGTGCCAGCAGCGCCTCCCCCGGGACAGCAACTAACTATGGCTACACCTTC. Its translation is CASSASPGTATNYGYTF.

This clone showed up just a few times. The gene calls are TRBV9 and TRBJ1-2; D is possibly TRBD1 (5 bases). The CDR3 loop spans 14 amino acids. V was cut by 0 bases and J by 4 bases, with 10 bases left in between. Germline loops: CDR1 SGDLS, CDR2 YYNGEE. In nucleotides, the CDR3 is TGTGCCAGCAGCGTAGGGGGCGGAACCTATGGCTACACCTTC. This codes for CASSVGGGTYGYTF.

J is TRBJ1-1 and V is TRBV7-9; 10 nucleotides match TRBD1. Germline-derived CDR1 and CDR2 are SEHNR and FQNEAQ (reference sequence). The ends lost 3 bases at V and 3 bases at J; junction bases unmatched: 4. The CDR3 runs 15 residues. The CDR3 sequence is CASSFLDRGDTEAFF. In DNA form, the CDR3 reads TGTGCCAGCAGCTTTTTGGACAGGGGGGACACTGAAGCTTTCTTT. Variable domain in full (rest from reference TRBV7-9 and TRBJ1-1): DTGVSQNPRHKITKRGQNVTFRCDPISEHNRLYWYRQTLGQGPEFLTYFQNEAQLEKSRLLSDRFSAERPKGSFSTLEIQRTEQGDSAMYLCASSFLDRGDTEAFFGQGTRLTVV.

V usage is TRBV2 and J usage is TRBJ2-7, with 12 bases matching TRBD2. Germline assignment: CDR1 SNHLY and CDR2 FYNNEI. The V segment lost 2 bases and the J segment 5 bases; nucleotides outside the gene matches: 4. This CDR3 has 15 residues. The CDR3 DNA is TGTGCCAGCAGTGAAAGCCTAGCGGGAGGGAACGAGCAGTACTTC. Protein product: CASSESLAGGNEQYF.

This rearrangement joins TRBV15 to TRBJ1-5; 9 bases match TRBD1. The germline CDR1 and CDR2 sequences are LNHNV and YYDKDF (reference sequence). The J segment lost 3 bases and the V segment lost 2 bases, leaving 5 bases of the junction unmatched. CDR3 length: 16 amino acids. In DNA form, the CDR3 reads TGTGCCACCAGCAGACCGGGACAGGGTAACAATCAGCCCCAGCATTTT. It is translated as CATSRPGQGNNQPQHF.

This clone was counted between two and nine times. CDR3 nucleotide sequence: TGTGCCAGCAGTGGAATTGGGGGGAGCGTGCCCGGGGAGCTGTTTTTT. Translated, it gives CASSGIGGSVPGELFF. The chain uses TRBV27 and TRBJ2-2, with D perhaps matching TRBD2 (6 bases). Germline assignment: CDR1 MNHEY and CDR2 SMNVEV (reference sequence). This CDR3 has 16 residues. Trimming cost V 5 bases and J 6 bases, with 19 bases left between them.

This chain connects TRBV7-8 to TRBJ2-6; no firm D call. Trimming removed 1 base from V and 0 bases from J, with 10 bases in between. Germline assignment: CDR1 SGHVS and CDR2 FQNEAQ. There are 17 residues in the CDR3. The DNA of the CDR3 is TGTGCCAGCAGCTTAGAGAGGCCCCCCTCTGGGGCCAACGTCCTGACTTTC. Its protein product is CASSLERPPSGANVLTF.

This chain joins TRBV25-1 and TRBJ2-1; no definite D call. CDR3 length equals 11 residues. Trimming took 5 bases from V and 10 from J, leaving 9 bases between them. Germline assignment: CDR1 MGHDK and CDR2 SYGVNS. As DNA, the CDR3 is TGTGCCAGCAGTAATAGTAGAGAGCAGTTCTTC. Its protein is CASSNSREQFF. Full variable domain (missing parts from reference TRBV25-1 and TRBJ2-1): EADIYQTPRYLVIGTGKKITLECSQTMGHDKMYWYQQDPGMELHLIHYSYGVNSTEKGDLSSESTVSRIRTEHFPLTLESARPSHTSQYLCASSNSREQFFGPGTRLTVL.

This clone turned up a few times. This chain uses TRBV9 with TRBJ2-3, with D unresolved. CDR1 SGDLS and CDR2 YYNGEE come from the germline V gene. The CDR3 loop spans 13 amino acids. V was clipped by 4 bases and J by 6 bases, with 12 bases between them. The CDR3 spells CASSTLGRDTQYF. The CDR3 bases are TGTGCCAGCAGCACCCTAGGTCGGGATACGCAGTATTTT.

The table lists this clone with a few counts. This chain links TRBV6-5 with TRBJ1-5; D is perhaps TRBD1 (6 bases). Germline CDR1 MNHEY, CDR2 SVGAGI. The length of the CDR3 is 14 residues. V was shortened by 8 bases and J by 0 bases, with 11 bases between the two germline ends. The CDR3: CASGQPYSNQPQHF. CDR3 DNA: TGTGCCAGCGGACAGCCATATAGCAATCAGCCCCAGCATTTT.

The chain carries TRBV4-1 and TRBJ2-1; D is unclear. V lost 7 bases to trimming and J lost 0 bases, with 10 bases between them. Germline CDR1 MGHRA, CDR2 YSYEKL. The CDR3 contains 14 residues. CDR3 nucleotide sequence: TGCGCCAGCACTGCGGTAAGCTCCTACAATGAGCAGTTCTTC. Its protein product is CASTAVSSYNEQFF.

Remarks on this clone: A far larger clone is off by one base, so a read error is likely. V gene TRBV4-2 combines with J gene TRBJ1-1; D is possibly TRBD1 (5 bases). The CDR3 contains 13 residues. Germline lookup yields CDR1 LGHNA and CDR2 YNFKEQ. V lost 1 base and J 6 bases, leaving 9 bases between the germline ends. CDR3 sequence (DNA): TGTGCCAGCAGCCAAGGAGGCAGGGCTGAAGCTTTCTTT. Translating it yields CASSQGGRAEAFF.

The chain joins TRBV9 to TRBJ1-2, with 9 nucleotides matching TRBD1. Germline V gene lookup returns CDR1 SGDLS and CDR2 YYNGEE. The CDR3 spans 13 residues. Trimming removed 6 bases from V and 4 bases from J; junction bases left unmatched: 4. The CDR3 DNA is TGTGCCAGCACCCTGGGACAGGGCTATGGCTACACCTTC. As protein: CASTLGQGYGYTF.